The clone carrying this T cell receptor (beta chain) was seen a few times. CDR3 length: 14 amino acids. The junction had 8 bases not matched to a gene; V was cut back by 3 bases and J by 6 bases. Germline V gives CDR1 DFQATT, CDR2 SNEGSKA (reference sequence). The sample belongs to a study of T-cell memory formation after mild COVID-19. MiXCR, run by TCRdb on the 5' RACE reads, gives a single entry per CDR3 protein. The profile shows 300,000 to 350,000 distinct CDR3 sequences, roughly 13% of them singletons. This sequence joins TRBV20-1 and TRBJ2-3; TRBD2 matches at 8 bases. Material: PBMCs or a T cell subset sorted from them (not recorded which). The sequence was obtained from a man younger than 35 who had mild COVID-19 (a few samples of this study predate the infection). Cell type and time point are not known. The CDR3 bases are TGCAGTGCTAGCGGGACTAGGGTTTGGGATACGCAGTATTTT. Translation: CSASGTRVWDTQYF.